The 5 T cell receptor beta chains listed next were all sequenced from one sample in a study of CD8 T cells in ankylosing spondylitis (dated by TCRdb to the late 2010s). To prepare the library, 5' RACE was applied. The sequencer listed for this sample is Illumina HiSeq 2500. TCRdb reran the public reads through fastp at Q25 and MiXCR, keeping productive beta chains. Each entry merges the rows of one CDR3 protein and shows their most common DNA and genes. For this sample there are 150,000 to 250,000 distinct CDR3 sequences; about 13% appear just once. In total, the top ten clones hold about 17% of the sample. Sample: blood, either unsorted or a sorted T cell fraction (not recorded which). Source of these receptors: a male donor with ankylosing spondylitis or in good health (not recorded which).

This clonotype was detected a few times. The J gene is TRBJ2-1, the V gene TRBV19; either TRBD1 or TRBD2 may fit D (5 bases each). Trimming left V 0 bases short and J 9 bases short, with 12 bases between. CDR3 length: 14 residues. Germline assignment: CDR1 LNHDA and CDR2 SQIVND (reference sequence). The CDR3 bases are TGTGCCAGTAGTATAGATCAGGGAGTCCCTGAGCAGTTCTTC. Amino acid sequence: CASSIDQGVPEQFF.

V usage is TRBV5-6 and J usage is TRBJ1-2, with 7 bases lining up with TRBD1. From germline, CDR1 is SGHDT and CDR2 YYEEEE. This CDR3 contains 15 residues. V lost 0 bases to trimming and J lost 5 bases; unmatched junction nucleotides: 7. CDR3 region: CASSLVGGTAYGYTF. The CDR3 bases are TGTGCCAGCAGCTTGGTGGGAGGGACAGCATATGGCTACACCTTC.

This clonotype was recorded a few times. The CDR3 DNA is TGTGCCAGCAGTGGGGCCAGCGACGCAGATACGCAGTATTTT. Its protein is CASSGASDADTQYF. The V gene is TRBV12-3 or TRBV12-4, the J gene TRBJ2-3, with D tentatively TRBD1 (5 bases). This CDR3 is 14 amino acids long. The germline V and J ends were trimmed by 5 bases and 4 bases, with 13 bases remaining between them.

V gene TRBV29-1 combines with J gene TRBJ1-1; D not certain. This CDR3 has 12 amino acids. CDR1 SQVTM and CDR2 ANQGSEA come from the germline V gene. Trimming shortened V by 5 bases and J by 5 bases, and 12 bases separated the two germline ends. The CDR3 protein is CSVFWSGTEAFF. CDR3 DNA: TGCAGCGTTTTTTGGTCGGGGACTGAAGCTTTCTTT.

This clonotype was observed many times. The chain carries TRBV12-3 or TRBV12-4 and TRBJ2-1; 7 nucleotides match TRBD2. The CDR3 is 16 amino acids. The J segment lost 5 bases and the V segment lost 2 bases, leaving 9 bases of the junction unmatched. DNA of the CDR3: TGTGCCAGCAGTTTACCCCCGGGACTACTAAACAATGAGCAGTTCTTC. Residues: CASSLPPGLLNNEQFF.